The subject of this entry is one T cell receptor (beta chain). A junction end diverges from the germline sequence, so it may reflect a read error. TCRdb passed the RT-PCR reads through MiXCR, listing each CDR3 protein once. This sample has approximately 90,000 distinct CDR3 sequences, with roughly 4.9% found just once. The sample comes from a study of patients and donors after allogeneic stem cell transplantation. Germline V gene sequence: CDR1 KGHSH, CDR2 LQKENI. The CDR3 is made up of 12 amino acids. The chain combines TRBV18 with TRBJ2-1; no firm D call. The TCR comes from a human donor who was either an allogeneic HSCT recipient or a stem cell or donor lymphocyte infusion donor (not recorded which). It is not recorded whose cells these are; they may come from a transplant donor. The material sequenced was blood, either unsorted or a sorted T cell fraction (not recorded which). In DNA, the CDR3 is TGCCCCAGCTCAGCCGCTTCCAATGAGCAGTTCTTC. This translates into CPSSAASNEQFF.